This record looks at one T cell receptor (beta chain) sequence and its context. Clones were sequenced by immunoSEQ multiplex PCR, and TCRdb holds only the in-frame ones, with some missing. The data hold roughly 74,000 clones, with roughly 86% observed a single time. The data originate from a study of blood T cell repertoires in COVID-19. Per germline, CDR1 SEHNR and CDR2 FQNEAQ (reference sequence). The CDR3 covers 14 residues. Trimming stripped 5 bases from V and 6 bases from J, with 16 bases between. This TCR was sampled from a man aged 70-80 years with acute or convalescent COVID-19. The rearrangement uses TRBV7-9 and TRBJ1-1; D is perhaps TRBD1 (5 bases). Sequencing used peripheral blood. CDR3: CASSVQGLNAEAFF. The CDR3 DNA reads as TGTGCCAGCAGCGTCCAGGGTCTCAACGCTGAAGCTTTCTTT.